This T cell receptor beta chain was documented in a study of T cell responses to AZD1222 COVID-19 vaccine. Study results and caveats: Epitopes outside B.1.351 and B.1.1.7 mutated regions reportedly drew nearly half of spike TCRs.

Concerning this clone itself: Antigen: not known.

This CDR3 spans 15 amino acids. Germline V gives CDR1 SGHKS, CDR2 YYEKEE (reference sequence). V lost 3 bases and J 3 bases, leaving 15 bases between the germline ends. The repertoire was sequenced with immunoSEQ multiplex PCR; TCRdb's copy has only in-frame clones and lacks some. Here the sample spans about 170,000 clones, approximately 90% being singletons. The material sequenced was peripheral blood, taken 28 days after the second AZD1222 dose. This receptor was identified in an adult who received the AZD1222 COVID-19 vaccine. V usage is TRBV5-5 and J usage is TRBJ1-2; perhaps TRBD1 as D (6 bases). CDR3 coding DNA: TGTGCCAGCAGCTCACAGGGATTTGGTGACTATGGCTACACCTTC. This gives the protein CASSSQGFGDYGYTF.